This entry lists 8 T cell receptor beta chains sequenced from one sample in a study of control samples from healthy donors and cancer patients. Assay used: immunoSEQ multiplex PCR; TCRdb lists only in-frame clones, some missing. This sample has about 190,000 clones, with just under 95% found just once. Material for sequencing was blood. The receptors stem from a man between 18 and 29 years old in good health.

The chain couples TRBV6-2 or TRBV6-3 to TRBJ2-1; 8 bases fit TRBD2. The CDR3 loop spans 12 amino acids. Unmatched junction bases numbered 1, after V lost 5 bases and J lost 7 bases. CDR1 is MNHEY and CDR2 is SVGEGT in the germline V gene. CDR3 DNA sequence: TGTGCCAGCAGTCGGGGGGGGAATGAGCAGTTCTTC. This sequence encodes CASSRGGNEQFF.

This clone occurred once. The gene calls are TRBV29-1 and TRBJ1-2; the D gene is possibly TRBD1 (6 bases). Germline CDR1 and CDR2: SQVTM and ANQGSEA. V lost 4 bases, J lost 6 bases, and 12 bases lay in between. This CDR3 has 12 amino acids. The CDR3 nucleotides read TGCAGCGTTGTTGGGGACATTGATGGCTACACCTTC. Translating gives CSVVGDIDGYTF.

The V call is TRBV25-1, the J call TRBJ1-5, with D unclear. V shed 5 bases and J shed 0 bases, with 17 bases lying between them. Germline loops: CDR1 MGHDK, CDR2 SYGVNS. The CDR3 spans 17 residues. The CDR3 spells CASSRRPWENSNQPQHF. CDR3 DNA sequence: TGTGCCAGCAGTCGCCGGCCGTGGGAAAATAGCAATCAGCCCCAGCATTTT.

The chain links TRBV5-1 to TRBJ2-2; 12 bases map to TRBD2. This CDR3 contains 15 residues. J gave up 5 bases and V 4 bases, and 3 bases lay outside the gene matches. Germline V CDR1 and CDR2: SGHRS, YFSETQ. The CDR3 DNA reads as TGCGCCAGCAGCCGGACTAGCGGGGCGACCGGGGAGCTGTTTTTT. It specifies CASSRTSGATGELFF.

V is TRBV27 and J is TRBJ2-7, with D perhaps TRBD1 or TRBD2 (7 bases each). CDR3 size: 17 residues. Germline V gene lookup returns CDR1 MNHEY and CDR2 SMNVEV (reference sequence). Trimming shortened V by 2 bases and J by 6 bases, and 23 bases separated the two germline ends. CDR3 nucleotide sequence: TGTGCCAGCAGTTTAATTCGACCGGCAGGGGGGGGTGGCGAGCAGTACTTC. Its translation is CASSLIRPAGGGGEQYF.

The rearrangement links TRBV5-4 to TRBJ2-7; D is undetermined. The CDR3 spans 15 residues. Germline loops: CDR1 SGHNT, CDR2 YYREEE (reference sequence). V was pared by 1 base and J by 2 bases, with 13 bases between. This chain's CDR3 is CASSLLGGRTYEQYF. The CDR3 DNA reads TGTGCCAGCAGCTTGCTTGGTGGCAGGACCTACGAGCAGTACTTC.

The chain recombines TRBV14 with TRBJ2-7; the match to TRBD1 covers 7 bases. The CDR3 is made up of 14 amino acids. Looked up from germline, CDR1 is SGHDN and CDR2 is FVKESK. V shed 3 bases and J 5 bases; nucleotides not matched to a gene: 7. The CDR3 spells CASSHPTGFDEQYF. CDR3 coding DNA: TGTGCCAGCAGCCACCCGACAGGGTTCGACGAGCAGTACTTC.

The chain employs TRBV9 and TRBJ2-1; D call uncertain. The V gene's germline CDR1 is SGDLS and CDR2 YYNGEE. This CDR3 contains 14 residues. V gave up 2 bases and J gave up 5 bases, with 11 bases separating them. CDR3 coding DNA: TGTGCCAGCAGCGTGGGAATGCCCCACAATGAGCAGTTCTTC. Translated, it gives CASSVGMPHNEQFF.